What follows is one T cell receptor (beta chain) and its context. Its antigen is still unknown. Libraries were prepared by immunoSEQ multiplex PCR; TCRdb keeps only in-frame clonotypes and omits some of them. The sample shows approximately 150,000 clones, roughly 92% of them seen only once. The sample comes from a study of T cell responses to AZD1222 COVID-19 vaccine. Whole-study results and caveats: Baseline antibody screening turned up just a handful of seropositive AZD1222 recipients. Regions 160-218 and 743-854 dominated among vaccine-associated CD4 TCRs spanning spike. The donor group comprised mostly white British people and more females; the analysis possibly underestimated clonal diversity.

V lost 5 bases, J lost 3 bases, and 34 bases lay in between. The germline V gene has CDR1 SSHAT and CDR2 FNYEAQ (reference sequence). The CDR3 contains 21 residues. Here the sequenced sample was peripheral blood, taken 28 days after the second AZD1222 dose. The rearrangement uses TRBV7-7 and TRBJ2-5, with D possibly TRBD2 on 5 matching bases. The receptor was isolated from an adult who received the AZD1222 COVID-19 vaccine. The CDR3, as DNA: TGTGCCAGCAGCCCCCTGGATACAATTTGCGTTTTCTGGGAGCGCGAAGAGACCCAGTACTTC. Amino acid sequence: CASSPLDTICVFWEREETQYF.